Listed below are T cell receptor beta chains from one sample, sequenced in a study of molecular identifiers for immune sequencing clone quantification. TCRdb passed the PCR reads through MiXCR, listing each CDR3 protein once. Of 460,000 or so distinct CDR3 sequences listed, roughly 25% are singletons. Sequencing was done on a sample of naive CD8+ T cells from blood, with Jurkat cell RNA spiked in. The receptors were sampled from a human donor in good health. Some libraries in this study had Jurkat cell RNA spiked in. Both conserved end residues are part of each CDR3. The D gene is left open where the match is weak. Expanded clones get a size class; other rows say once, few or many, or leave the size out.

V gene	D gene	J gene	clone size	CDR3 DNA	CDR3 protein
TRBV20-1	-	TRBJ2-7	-	TGCAGTGCTAAAGGACAGCTCTACGAGCAGTACTTC	CSAKGQLYEQYF
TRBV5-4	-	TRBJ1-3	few	TGTGCCAGCAGCTCTCGATCGGGGCACTACTCTGGAAACACCATATATTTT	CASSSRSGHYSGNTIYF
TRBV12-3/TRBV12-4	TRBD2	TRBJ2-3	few	TGTGCCAGCAGACCCCCGGGACTAGCGGGGGGGCCGGGAGATACGCAGTATTTT	CASRPPGLAGGPGDTQYF
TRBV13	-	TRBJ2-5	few	TGTGCCAGCAGCCCAATCTCTCCAGCGGAGACCCAGTACTTC	CASSPISPAETQYF
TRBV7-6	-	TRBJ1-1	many	TGTGCCAGCAGCTTAGCGCCTCGTGAAGCTGGTGAGGGGGCTGAAGCTTTCTTT	CASSLAPREAGEGAEAFF
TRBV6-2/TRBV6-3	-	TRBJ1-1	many	TGTGCCAGCAGTTACCCGAATGAAGCTTTCTTT	CASSYPNEAFF
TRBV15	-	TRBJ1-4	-	TGTGCCACCAGCAGACAGGGATCTAATGAAGAACTGTTTTTT	CATSRQGSNEELFF
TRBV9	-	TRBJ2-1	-	TGTGCCAGCAGCGTTATGGGTCAGCCATACAATGAGCAGTTCTTC	CASSVMGQPYNEQFF
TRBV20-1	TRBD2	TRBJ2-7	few	TGCAGTGCTAGAGATCTGGGGACTAGCGGCTCCTACGAGCAGTACTTC	CSARDLGTSGSYEQYF
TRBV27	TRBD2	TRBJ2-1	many	TGTGCCAGCGGAGAACTAGCGGGCCCCTACAATGAGCAGTTCTTC	CASGELAGPYNEQFF
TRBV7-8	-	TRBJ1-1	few	TGTGCCAGCAGCTTAGCGCCAAGGGTACAAAGGGGAGCTTTCTTT	CASSLAPRVQRGAFF
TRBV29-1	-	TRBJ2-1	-	TGCAGCGTTTCACAGGGGGGGAACAATGAGCAGTTCTTC	CSVSQGGNNEQFF
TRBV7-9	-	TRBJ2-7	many	TGTGCCAGCAGCCCCGCGGCCGCGTACGAGCAGTACTTC	CASSPAAAYEQYF
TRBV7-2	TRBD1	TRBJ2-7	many	TGTGCCAGCAGCTCCGGACAGGCGGCCTACGAGCAGTACTTC	CASSSGQAAYEQYF
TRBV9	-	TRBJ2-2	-	TGTGCCAGCAGTGAGTGGGACACCGGGGAGCTGTTTTTT	CASSEWDTGELFF
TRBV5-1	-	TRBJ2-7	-	TGCGCCAGCAGCCCACGGACCACCGGGACCAAATACGAGCAGTCCTTC	CASSPRTTGTKYEQSF
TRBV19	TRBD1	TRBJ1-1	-	TGTGCCAGTAGTATAGCCCAGGGGGCGTGGGCCACTGAAGCTCTCTTT	CASSIAQGAWATEALF
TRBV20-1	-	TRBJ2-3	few	TGCAGTGCCGAGGCGGGTATAGATACGCAGTATTTT	CSAEAGIDTQYF
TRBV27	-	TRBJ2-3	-	TGTGCCACCCGGACAGCGGGCACAGATACGCAGTATTTT	CATRTAGTDTQYF
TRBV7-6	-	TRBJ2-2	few	TGTGCCAGCAGCTCGATACAACCCGGGGAGCTGTTTTTT	CASSSIQPGELFF
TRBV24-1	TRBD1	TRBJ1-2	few	TGTGCCACCAGTGATTTGCGACAGGGAAGGGTCTATGGCTACACCTTC	CATSDLRQGRVYGYTF
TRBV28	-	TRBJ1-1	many	TGTGCCAGCAGTTTTATGCCACAGGGAGAGTTGAACACTGAAGCTTTCTTT	CASSFMPQGELNTEAFF
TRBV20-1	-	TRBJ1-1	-	TGCAGTGCTAGAGCGGCAGGGTACACTGAAGCTTTCTTT	CSARAAGYTEAFF
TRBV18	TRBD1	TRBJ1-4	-	TGTGCCAGCTCATCACCGGGACAGGGGGATGATGAAAAACTGTTTTTT	CASSSPGQGDDEKLFF
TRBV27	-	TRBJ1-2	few	TGTGCCAGCAGTTTATCGGAGGCGGAGGGAAGAACCGATGGCTACACCTTC	CASSLSEAEGRTDGYTF
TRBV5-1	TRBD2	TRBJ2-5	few	TGCGCCAGCAGCTTCCGGACTAGCGGAGAAGAGACCCAGTACTTC	CASSFRTSGEETQYF
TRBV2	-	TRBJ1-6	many	TGTGCCAGCAGTGAAGCCAACGACGGGAGCTCCTATAATTCACCCCTCCACTTT	CASSEANDGSSYNSPLHF
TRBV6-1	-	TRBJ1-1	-	TGTGCCAGCAGTCCCAAGGGGTTTAACACTGAAGCTTTCTTT	CASSPKGFNTEAFF
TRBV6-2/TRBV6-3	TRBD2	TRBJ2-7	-	TGTGCCAGCATTGCCAGCGGGGGGTCTACCTACGAGCCGTCCTTC	CASIASGGSTYEPSF
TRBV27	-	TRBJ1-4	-	-	CASSTSGRNEKLFF
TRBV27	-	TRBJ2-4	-	TGTGCCAGCAGTCTCGCCGGGCCAAACATTCAGTACTTC	CASSLAGPNIQYF
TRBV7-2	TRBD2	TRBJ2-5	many	TGTGCCAGCAGCCTGGGACTAGCGGGAGGGCCCGAGACCCAGTACTTC	CASSLGLAGGPETQYF
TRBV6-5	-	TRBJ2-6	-	TGTGCCGGCAGTTACTCAGGGGTTGTGTATACCTCTGGGGCCAACGTCCTGACTTTC	CAGSYSGVVYTSGANVLTF
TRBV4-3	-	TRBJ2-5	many	TGCGCCAGCAGCCAAGATTTGGACAGACAAGAGACCCAGTACTTC	CASSQDLDRQETQYF
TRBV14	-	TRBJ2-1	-	TGTGCCAGCAGCCACGGCCAGGGGATTGTCATTGAGCAGTTCTTC	CASSHGQGIVIEQFF
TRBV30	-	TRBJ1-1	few	TGTGCCTGGAGTGACGGACTTACTGAAGCTTTCTTT	CAWSDGLTEAFF
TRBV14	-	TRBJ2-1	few	TGTGCCAGCAGCCAAGTGGGACCGACCCCCCCAAGAAATGAGCAGTTCTTC	CASSQVGPTPPRNEQFF
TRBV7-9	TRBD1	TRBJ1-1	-	TGTGCCAGCAGCTACGGGACAGGTTTACCTGAAGCTTTCTTT	CASSYGTGLPEAFF
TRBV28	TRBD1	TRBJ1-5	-	TGTGCCAGCAGTTTTCCGGACAGGTTATTGGCCCCGCCTTTT	CASSFPDRLLAPPF
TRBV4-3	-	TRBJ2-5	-	TGCGCCAGCAGCCCTGGGGCAGGGTTGAAAGAGACCCAGTACTTC	CASSPGAGLKETQYF
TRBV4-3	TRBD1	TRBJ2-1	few	TGCGCCAGCAGCCAAGGAAAGGCAGGGGGCTATGAGCAGTTCTTC	CASSQGKAGGYEQFF
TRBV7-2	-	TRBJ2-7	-	TGTGCCAGCAGCTCGCGACGGGACCGTTCCTACGAGCAGTACTTC	CASSSRRDRSYEQYF
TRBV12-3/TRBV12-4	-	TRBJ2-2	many	TGTGCCAGCAGGCCCGGGACCGCGAACACCGGGGAGCTGTTTTTT	CASRPGTANTGELFF
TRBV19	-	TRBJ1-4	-	TGTGCCAGTAGTTATACTGCAACTAATGAAAAACTGTTTTTT	CASSYTATNEKLFF
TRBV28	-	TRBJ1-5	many	TGTGCCAGCAGCTTGGGACGGCGAGTCTATAGCAATCAGCCCCAGCATTTT	CASSLGRRVYSNQPQHF
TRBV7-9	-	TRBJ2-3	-	TGTGCCAGCAGCGTAGGAGTTTCAGAGGCAGATACGCAGTATTTT	CASSVGVSEADTQYF
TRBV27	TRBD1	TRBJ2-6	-	TGTGCCAGCTCCGGGACAGAGGGCTCTGGGGCCAACGTCCTGACTTTC	CASSGTEGSGANVLTF
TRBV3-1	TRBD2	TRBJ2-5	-	TGTGCCAGCAGTACTCTCTCTCGGGGGGAAGAGACCCAGAACTTC	CASSTLSRGEETQNF
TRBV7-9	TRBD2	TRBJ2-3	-	TGTGCCAGCAGCCCCCGTAGGGGGAGCGGGGGGCCCCATGCCCGAGATACGCAGTATTTT	CASSPRRGSGGPHARDTQYF
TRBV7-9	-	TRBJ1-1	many	TGTGCCAGCAGCTTATTAAGAGGGAACACTGAAGCTTTCTTT	CASSLLRGNTEAFF
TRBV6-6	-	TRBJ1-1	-	TGTGCCAGCAGTTACCGGGACCACGGTGAAGCTTTCTTT	CASSYRDHGEAFF
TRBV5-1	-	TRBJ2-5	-	TGCGCCAGCGCTGACTTAGCCGCAGAGACCCAGTACTTC	CASADLAAETQYF
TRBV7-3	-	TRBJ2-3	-	TGTGCCAGCAGCTTATTGGGACTGGCTTACACAGATACGCAGTATTTT	CASSLLGLAYTDTQYF
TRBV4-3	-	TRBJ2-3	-	TGCGCCAGCAGCCAAGATGGAGCACACTCTTACACAGATACGCAGTATTTT	CASSQDGAHSYTDTQYF
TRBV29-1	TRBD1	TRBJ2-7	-	TGCAGCGTTGAAGATCGCTCGGGACAGGGGAGCTCCTACGAGCAGTACTTC	CSVEDRSGQGSSYEQYF
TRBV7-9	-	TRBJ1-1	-	TGTGCCAGCAGCACTGGACAGAACACTGAAGCTTTCTTT	CASSTGQNTEAFF
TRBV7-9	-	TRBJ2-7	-	TGTGCCAGCAGCCGGGTAGCTACCTACGAGCAGTACTTC	CASSRVATYEQYF